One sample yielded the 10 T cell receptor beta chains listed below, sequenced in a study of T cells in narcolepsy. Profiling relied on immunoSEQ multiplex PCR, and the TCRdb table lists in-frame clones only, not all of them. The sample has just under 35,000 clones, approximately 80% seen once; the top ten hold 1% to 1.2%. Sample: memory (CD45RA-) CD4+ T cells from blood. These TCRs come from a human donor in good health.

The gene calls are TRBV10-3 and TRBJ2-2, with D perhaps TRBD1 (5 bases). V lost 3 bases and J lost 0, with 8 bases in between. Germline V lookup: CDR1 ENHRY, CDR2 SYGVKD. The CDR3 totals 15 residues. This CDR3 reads CAISDHRTNTGELFF. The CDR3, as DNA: TGTGCCATCAGTGACCACAGGACGAACACCGGGGAGCTGTTTTTT.

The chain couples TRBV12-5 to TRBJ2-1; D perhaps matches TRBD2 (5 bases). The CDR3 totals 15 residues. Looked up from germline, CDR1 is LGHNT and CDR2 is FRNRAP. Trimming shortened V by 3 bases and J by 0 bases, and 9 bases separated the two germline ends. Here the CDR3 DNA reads TGTGCTAGTGGTTTATGGAGGAGCTCCTACAATGAGCAGTTCTTC. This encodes CASGLWRSSYNEQFF.

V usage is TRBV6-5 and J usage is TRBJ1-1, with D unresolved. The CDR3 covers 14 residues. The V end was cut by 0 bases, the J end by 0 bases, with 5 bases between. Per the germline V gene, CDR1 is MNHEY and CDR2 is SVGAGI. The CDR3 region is CASSYSGLNTEAFF. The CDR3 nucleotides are TGTGCCAGCAGTTACTCAGGTCTGAACACTGAAGCTTTCTTT.

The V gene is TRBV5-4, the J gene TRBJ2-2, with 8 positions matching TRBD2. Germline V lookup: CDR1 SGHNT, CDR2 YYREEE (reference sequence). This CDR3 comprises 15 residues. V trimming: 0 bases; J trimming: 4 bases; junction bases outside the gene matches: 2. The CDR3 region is CASSLEAGGTGELFF. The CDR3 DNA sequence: TGTGCCAGCAGCTTGGAGGCGGGGGGCACCGGGGAGCTGTTTTTT.

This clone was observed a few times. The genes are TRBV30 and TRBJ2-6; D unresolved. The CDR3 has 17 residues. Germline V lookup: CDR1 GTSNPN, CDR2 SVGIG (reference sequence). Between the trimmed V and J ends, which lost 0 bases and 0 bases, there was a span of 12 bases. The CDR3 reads CAWSVGGSTSGANVLTF. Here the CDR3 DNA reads TGTGCCTGGAGTGTAGGCGGCAGCACCTCTGGGGCCAACGTCCTGACTTTC.

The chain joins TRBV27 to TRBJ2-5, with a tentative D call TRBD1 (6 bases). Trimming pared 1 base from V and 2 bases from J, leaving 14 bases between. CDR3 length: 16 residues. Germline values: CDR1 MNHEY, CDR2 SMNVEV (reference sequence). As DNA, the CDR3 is TGTGCCAGCAGTTTATTTAGGGGGACCAGACAAGAGACCCAGTACTTC. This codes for CASSLFRGTRQETQYF.

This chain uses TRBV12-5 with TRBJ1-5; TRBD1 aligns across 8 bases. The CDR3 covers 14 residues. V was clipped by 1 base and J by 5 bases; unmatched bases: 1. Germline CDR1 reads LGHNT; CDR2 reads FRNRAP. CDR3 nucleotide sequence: TGTGCTAGTGGTTTGGGGACAGGGTATCAGCCCCAGCATTTT. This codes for CASGLGTGYQPQHF.

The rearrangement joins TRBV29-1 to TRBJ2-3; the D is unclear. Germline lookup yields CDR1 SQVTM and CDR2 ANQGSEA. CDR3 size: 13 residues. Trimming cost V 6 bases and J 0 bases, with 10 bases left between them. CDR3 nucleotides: TGCAGCGTCCCCACCCCCAGCACAGATACGCAGTATTTT. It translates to CSVPTPSTDTQYF.

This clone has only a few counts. The CDR3 nucleotides are TGTGCCTGGAGTGTCGGGCAGGGGTCCGAAAAACTGTTTTTT. Its translation: CAWSVGQGSEKLFF. This chain links TRBV30 with TRBJ1-4; possibly TRBD1 for D (6 bases). Germline V gene sequence: CDR1 GTSNPN, CDR2 SVGIG (reference sequence). With 0 bases removed from V and 8 bases from J, the gap between germline ends came to 13 bases. This CDR3 is built from 14 residues.

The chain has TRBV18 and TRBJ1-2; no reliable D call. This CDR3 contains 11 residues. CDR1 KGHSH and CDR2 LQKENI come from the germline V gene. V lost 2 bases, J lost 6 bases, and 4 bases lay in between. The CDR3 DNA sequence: TGTGCCAGCTCACCAAAGAATGGCTACACCTTC. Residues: CASSPKNGYTF.